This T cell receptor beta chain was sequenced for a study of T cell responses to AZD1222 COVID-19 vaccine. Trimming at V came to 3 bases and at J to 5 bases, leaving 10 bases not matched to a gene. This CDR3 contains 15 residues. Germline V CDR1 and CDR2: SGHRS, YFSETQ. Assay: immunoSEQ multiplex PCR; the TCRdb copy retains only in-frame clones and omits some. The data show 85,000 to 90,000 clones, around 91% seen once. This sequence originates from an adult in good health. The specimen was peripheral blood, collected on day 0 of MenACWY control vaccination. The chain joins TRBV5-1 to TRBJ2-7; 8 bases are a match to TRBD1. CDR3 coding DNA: TGCGCCAGCAGCTCGACAGGGGCGTTACTGCACGAGCAGTACTTC. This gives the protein CASSSTGALLHEQYF.